Following are 17 T cell receptor beta chains from one sample sequenced in a study of spatial heterogeneity in lung cancer. One entry per CDR3 protein results from TCRdb running MiXCR on the 5' RACE reads. The profile shows around 74,000 distinct CDR3 sequences, 13% of them singletons. Time point described: sample taken at primary tumor resection. The study sequenced unsorted whole RNA from tumor, nontumor lung or frozen PBMC. The sample consisted of PBMCs, taken at surgery. These receptors were collected from a male donor with early-stage non-small cell lung cancer.

V and J are TRBV7-2 and TRBJ1-5, with TRBD1 matching 7 bases. V lost 5 bases and J lost 2; bases outside the gene matches: 9. The CDR3 consists of 16 residues. Germline V lookup: CDR1 SGHTA, CDR2 FQGNSA. In DNA form, the CDR3 reads TGTGCCAGCAGCCCCCCTGTCGACAGGGGCAATCAGCCCCAGCATTTT. Amino acids: CASSPPVDRGNQPQHF.

The sample holds many counts of this clonotype. The rearrangement uses TRBV18 and TRBJ2-4; D may be TRBD2 (5 bases). Germline CDR1 is KGHSH and CDR2 is LQKENI. The CDR3 is made up of 17 amino acids. V gave up 1 base and J gave up 2 bases, with 15 bases separating them. Here the CDR3 reads CASSPLVATGPKNIQYF. CDR3 DNA: TGTGCCAGCTCACCACTGGTAGCGACGGGTCCCAAAAACATTCAGTACTTC.

This chain's CDR3 is CATSDKGQTSSGNTIYF. As DNA, the CDR3 is TGTGCCACCAGTGACAAGGGACAAACCAGCTCTGGAAACACCATATATTTT. The V and J genes are TRBV24-1 and TRBJ1-3; D possibly corresponds to TRBD1 (6 bases). This CDR3 has 17 amino acids. CDR1 and CDR2 from the germline V gene are KGHDR and SFDVKD. V was trimmed by 4 bases and J by 0 bases, leaving 15 bases between them.

This clonotype was found many times. This chain connects TRBV12-3 or TRBV12-4 to TRBJ2-1; possibly TRBD2 for D (6 bases). V was shortened by 2 bases and J by 4 bases, with 9 bases between the two germline ends. The CDR3 runs to 14 residues. The CDR3 DNA follows: TGTGCCAGCAGTTTATGGGGGGATTACAATGAGCAGTTCTTC. Translated: CASSLWGDYNEQFF.

This clonotype showed up many times. V and J are TRBV29-1 and TRBJ2-7; 7 bases agree with TRBD1. CDR1 is SQVTM, CDR2 ANQGSEA, per germline. The CDR3 extends over 16 amino acids. V shed 4 bases, J shed 5 bases, and the junction held 17 bases outside the gene matches. The CDR3 nucleotides read TGCAGCGTTGGTAGTAAGACAGGGCTCTCTCCTAACGAGCAGTACTTC. Translating gives CSVGSKTGLSPNEQYF.

This clonotype appeared a few times. V usage is TRBV10-2 and J usage is TRBJ2-3; D is uncertain. Trimming took off 6 bases at V and 6 bases at J, with 10 bases between the two ends. This CDR3 contains 12 residues. Germline V lookup: CDR1 WSHSY, CDR2 SAAADI. This CDR3 is CASSGDRDTQYF. The CDR3 region has the DNA TGCGCCAGCAGCGGAGACCGGGATACGCAGTATTTT.

V and J are TRBV2 and TRBJ2-3; 12 bases are a match to TRBD2. The V and J ends lost 7 bases and 3 bases, in that order; junction bases with no gene match: 5. Germline assignment: CDR1 SNHLY and CDR2 FYNNEI. The CDR3 covers 15 residues. The CDR3 sequence is CASNILAGGTDTQYF. The CDR3 DNA reads as TGTGCCAGCAACATACTAGCGGGAGGAACAGATACGCAGTATTTT.

This clonotype has ten or more counts. J is TRBJ1-1 and V is TRBV28; D not certain. Per germline, CDR1 MDHEN and CDR2 SYDVKM. The length of the CDR3 is 14 residues. Trimming left V 3 bases short and J 1 base short, with 9 bases between. The CDR3: CASSFLVPNTEAFF. For the CDR3, the DNA is TGTGCCAGCAGTTTCTTAGTCCCGAACACTGAAGCTTTCTTT.

This clonotype was observed a few times. This sequence joins TRBV6-1 and TRBJ2-3; D unclear. Germline CDR1 MNHNS, CDR2 SASEGT. The V end was cut by 2 bases, the J end by 0 bases, with 9 bases between. CDR3 size: 15 residues. The CDR3: CASSESVTSTDTQYF. DNA of the CDR3: TGTGCCAGCAGTGAATCCGTGACTAGCACAGATACGCAGTATTTT.

The V and J genes are TRBV3-1 and TRBJ1-1, with D possibly TRBD1 on 6 matching bases. The CDR3 has 15 residues. From germline, CDR1 is LGHDT and CDR2 YNNKEL (reference sequence). Trimming pared 1 base from V and 6 bases from J, leaving 15 bases between. The CDR3 DNA reads TGTGCCAGCAGCCAAGTAGCATCGGGGGCCCCTGAAGCTTTCTTT. Its protein product is CASSQVASGAPEAFF.

This clonotype was counted a single time. The chain is built from TRBV5-1 and TRBJ2-7; D is undetermined. V gave up 0 bases and J gave up 2 bases, with 12 bases separating them. Germline lookup yields CDR1 SGHRS and CDR2 YFSETQ. CDR3 length: 15 amino acids. CDR3 sequence: CASSLGPGRAYEQYF. CDR3 nucleotide sequence: TGCGCCAGCAGCTTGGGCCCGGGCAGAGCCTACGAGCAGTACTTC.

This clonotype was counted only a few times. The chain has TRBV9 and TRBJ2-7; 13 nucleotides align to TRBD2. CDR1 and CDR2 (germline): SGDLS, YYNGEE. With V trimmed by 0 bases and J by 5 bases, 14 bases remained unmatched. The CDR3 totals 19 residues. The chain's CDR3 is CASSVDGLAGVAARNEQYF. CDR3 DNA sequence: TGTGCCAGCAGCGTAGATGGACTAGCGGGAGTAGCTGCGCGGAACGAGCAGTACTTC.

This chain links TRBV10-3 with TRBJ1-1; 10 bases line up with TRBD1. The V and J ends lost 7 bases and 6 bases, in that order; junction bases with no gene match: 14. Germline loops: CDR1 ENHRY, CDR2 SYGVKD. CDR3 size: 16 residues. This CDR3 reads CAIMPGQGTVEPEAFF. CDR3 nucleotide sequence: TGTGCCATCATGCCGGGACAGGGGACAGTCGAACCTGAAGCTTTCTTT.

Here the CDR3 DNA reads TGTGCCAGCAGCTTACTACAACGGGAGACCCAGTACTTC. Amino acids: CASSLLQRETQYF. The V and J genes are TRBV7-8 and TRBJ2-5; no reliable D call. The V end was cut by 2 bases, the J end by 5 bases, with 9 bases between. Per germline, CDR1 SGHVS and CDR2 FQNEAQ. This CDR3 spans 13 amino acids.

This clonotype was seen many times. This chain links TRBV13 with TRBJ1-1, with D unresolved. The CDR3 is 14 residues long. V lost 0 bases, J lost 1 base, and 6 bases lay in between. Germline lookup yields CDR1 PRHDT and CDR2 FYEKMQ (reference sequence). The CDR3 reads CASSLGQKNTEAFF. CDR3 coding DNA: TGTGCCAGCAGCTTAGGACAGAAGAACACTGAAGCTTTCTTT.

A few counts support this clonotype. This chain joins TRBV6-6 and TRBJ2-1; D gene uncertain. Trimming stripped 0 bases from V and 8 bases from J, with 11 bases between. The CDR3 loop spans 14 amino acids. Germline V gene sequence: CDR1 MNHNY, CDR2 SVGAGI (reference sequence). DNA for the CDR3: TGTGCCAGCAGTTACTCGATTCTAGGCGATGAGCAGTTCTTC. This encodes CASSYSILGDEQFF.

Only a few counts were recorded for this clonotype. The J gene is TRBJ1-6, the V gene TRBV13, with D hard to call. V lost 4 bases and J lost 4, with 8 bases in between. CDR3 size: 14 residues. The V gene's germline CDR1 is PRHDT and CDR2 FYEKMQ (reference sequence). CDR3 protein: CASSSRTYNSPLHF. In nucleotides, the CDR3 is TGTGCCAGCAGCTCTCGGACGTATAATTCACCCCTCCACTTT.